The rows below give T cell receptor beta chains drawn from one sample of a study of vaccination effects on CD4 cells after COVID-19. Assay: immunoSEQ multiplex PCR; the TCRdb copy retains only in-frame clones and omits some. The data show 27,000 or so clones, 72% seen once. What these receptors recognize is not known. This sample comprised CD4+ T cells from PBMCs cultured with SARS-CoV-2 spike peptides, obtained before COVID-19 vaccination. These receptors came from a human donor who received a COVID-19 vaccine. Each CDR3 is given with its conserved first and last residue. Where a row states a size, it is once, few, many or the class of an expanded clone; other rows omit it.

TRBJ2-5 | TRBV30 | NA | CAWKWGARETQYF
TRBJ1-1 | TRBV3-1/TRBV3-2 | NA | CASSPGGVSTEAFF
TRBJ2-2 | TRBV24-1 | once | CATSDSGQGPGELFF
TRBJ2-5 | TRBV5-1 | NA | CASSLAPGGVETQYF
TRBJ2-1 | TRBV6-4 | NA | CASSDGTQSHEQFF
TRBJ1-1 | TRBV5-1 | NA | CASSLVADLNTEAFF
TRBJ1-5 | TRBV12-5 | NA | CASGLGLGQPQHF
TRBJ2-2 | TRBV27 | few | CASSLTSNTGELFF
TRBJ2-5 | TRBV10-1 | once | CASSESRVSQETQYF
TRBJ2-2 | TRBV23-1 | NA | CASSQAIQGLDTGELFF
TRBJ2-3 | TRBV2 | NA | CASRLEVSGRTDTQYF
TRBJ2-7 | TRBV19 | once | CASSIMGPRVGSHEQYF
TRBJ2-5 | TRBV7-6 | once | CASSSLSGGAGETQYF
TRBJ1-2 | TRBV5-1 | NA | CASTNGWDRTNYGYTF
TRBJ2-5 | TRBV5-4 | NA | CASSLGSQETQYF
TRBJ2-7 | TRBV19 | NA | CASSIAGTGGEQYF
TRBJ2-7 | TRBV6-1 | NA | CASSEHGAQSYEQYF
TRBJ2-5 | TRBV5-8 | NA | CASSLATNQETQYF
TRBJ1-5 | TRBV27 | NA | CASSPQGYNQPQHF
TRBJ1-3 | TRBV5-5 | few | CASSPSGTEGNTIYF
TRBJ1-1 | TRBV19 | NA | CASSGTLNTEAFF
TRBJ1-6 | TRBV24-1 | few | CATSVASSYNSPLHF
TRBJ2-2 | TRBV7-2 | once | CASSLWGGGNTGELFF
TRBJ1-1 | TRBV3-1/TRBV3-2 | NA | CASSQDPGPRGTEAFF
TRBJ2-7 | TRBV19 | NA | CASSVSGTSGGRQYF
TRBJ2-7 | TRBV5-1 | NA | CASSFGLAPTYEQYF
TRBJ2-7 | TRBV12-5 | NA | CASGSRTGFPYEQYF
TRBJ2-2 | TRBV7-7 | NA | CASRRDSNTGELFF
TRBJ2-7 | TRBV7-2 | NA | CASTLGQQRYEQYF
TRBJ2-3 | TRBV7-9 | NA | CASSSSAGSTDTQYF
TRBJ1-2 | TRBV28 | NA | CASRGGVGGTNYGYTF
TRBJ1-1 | TRBV5-1 | NA | CASGKMTGDTEAFF
TRBJ1-5 | TRBV5-1 | NA | CASRPGTGSNQPQHF
TRBJ2-1 | TRBV7-9 | few | CASSPGPSGAGNEQFF
TRBJ2-7 | TRBV9 | NA | CASSSNREQYF
TRBJ2-3 | TRBV19 | once | CASSIQSGVADTQYF
TRBJ2-1 | TRBV11-2 | NA | CASSLWQGARYEQFF
TRBJ1-4 | TRBV2 | NA | CASSQSGLTGGEKLFF
TRBJ2-2 | TRBV3-1/TRBV3-2 | NA | CASSQVWGANTGELFF
TRBJ2-1 | TRBV15 | NA | CATSTGLAGNEQFF